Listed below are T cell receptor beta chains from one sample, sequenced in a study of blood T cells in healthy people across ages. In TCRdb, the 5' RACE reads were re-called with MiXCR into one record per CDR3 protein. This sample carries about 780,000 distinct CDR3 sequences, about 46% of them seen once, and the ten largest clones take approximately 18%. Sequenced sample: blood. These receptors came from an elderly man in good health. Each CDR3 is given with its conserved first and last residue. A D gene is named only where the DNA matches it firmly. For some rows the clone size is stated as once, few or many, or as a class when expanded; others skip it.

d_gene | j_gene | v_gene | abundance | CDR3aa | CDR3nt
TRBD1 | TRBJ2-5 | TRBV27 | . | CASSRDWDSQETQYF | TGTGCCAGCAGCCGAGATTGGGACAGCCAAGAGACCCAGTACTTC
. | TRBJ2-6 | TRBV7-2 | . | CASSLGGAPGANVLTF | TGTGCCAGCAGCTTAGGTGGGGCTCCTGGGGCCAACGTCCTGACTTTC
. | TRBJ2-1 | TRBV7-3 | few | CASSLGVSNEQFF | TGTGCCAGCAGCTTAGGCGTCTCAAATGAGCAGTTCTTC
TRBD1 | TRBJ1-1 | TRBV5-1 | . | CASSPTGAPTGTEAFF | TGCGCCAGCAGCCCGACAGGGGCCCCTACCGGAACTGAAGCTTTCTTT
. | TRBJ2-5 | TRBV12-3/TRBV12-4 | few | CASSSTTYPGSEQYF | TGTGCCAGCAGTTCGACGACATACCCAGGTAGTGAGCAGTACTTC
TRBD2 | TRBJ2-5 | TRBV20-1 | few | CSAQGSGRVIGVGTQYF | TGCAGTGCCCAGGGTAGCGGGAGGGTAATTGGGGTTGGGACCCAGTACTTC
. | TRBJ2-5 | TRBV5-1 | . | CASSLTGSKIQTQYF | TGCGCCAGCAGCCTAACCGGGAGCAAGATCCAGACCCAGTACTTC
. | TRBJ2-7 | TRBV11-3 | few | CASSSLPGGLGRSYEQYF | TGTGCCAGCAGCTCTCTACCCGGAGGCCTGGGTCGGTCCTACGAGCAGTACTTC
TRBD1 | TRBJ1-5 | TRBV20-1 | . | CSVDGQGGNQPQHF | TGCAGTGTAGACGGACAGGGAGGCAATCAGCCCCAGCATTTT
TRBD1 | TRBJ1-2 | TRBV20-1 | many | CSALRTGRYGYTF | TGCAGTGCCCTGCGGACAGGGCGCTATGGCTACACCTTC
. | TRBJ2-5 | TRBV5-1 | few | CASSSTRFRPQETQYF | TGCGCCAGCAGCTCGACTAGATTCCGCCCTCAAGAGACCCAGTACTTC
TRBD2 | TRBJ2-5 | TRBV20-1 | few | CSARLADNEQYF | TGCAGTGCTAGACTAGCGGACAATGAGCAGTACTTC
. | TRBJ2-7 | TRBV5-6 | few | CASSPRMWGNWPYEQYF | TGTGCCAGCAGCCCAAGGATGTGGGGAAACTGGCCGTACGAGCAGTACTTC
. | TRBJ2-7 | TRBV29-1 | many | CSVGPTPYEQYF | TGCAGCGTGGGACCAACTCCTTACGAGCAGTACTTC
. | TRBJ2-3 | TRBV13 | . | CASSPYGRNTDTQYF | TGTGCCAGCAGCCCCTACGGACGGAATACAGATACGCAGTATTTT
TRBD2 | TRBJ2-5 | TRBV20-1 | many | CSAPPGGSLETQYF | TGCAGTGCTCCACCTGGCGGGAGTTTGGAGACCCAGTACTTC
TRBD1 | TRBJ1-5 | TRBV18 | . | CASSPGQGFNQPQHF | TGTGCCAGCTCACCGGGACAGGGTTTCAATCAGCCCCAGCATTTT
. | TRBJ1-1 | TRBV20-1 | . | CSARDQSTMNTEAFF | TGCAGTGCTAGAGACCAATCCACAATGAACACTGAAGCTTTCTTT
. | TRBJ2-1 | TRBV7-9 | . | CASSPPFGGSYDEQFF | TGTGCCAGCAGCCCGCCGTTTGGAGGCTCCTACGATGAGCAGTTCTTC
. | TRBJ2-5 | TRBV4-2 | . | CASSQETSSETQYF | TGTGCCAGCAGCCAAGAGACTTCGTCCGAGACCCAGTACTTC
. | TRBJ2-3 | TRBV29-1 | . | CSVADENTQYF | TGCAGCGTGGCGGACGAAAATACGCAGTATTTT
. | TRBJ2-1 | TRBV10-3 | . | CAISEGSEQFF | TGTGCCATCAGCGAGGGGAGTGAGCAGTTCTTC
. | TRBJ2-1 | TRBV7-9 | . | CASSLARGRYNEQFF | TGTGCCAGCAGCTTAGCGAGGGGAAGGTACAATGAGCAGTTCTTC
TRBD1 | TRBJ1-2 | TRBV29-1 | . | CNGQGADGYTF | TGCAATGGACAGGGGGCAGATGGCTACACCTTC
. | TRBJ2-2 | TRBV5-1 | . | CASSFVPGRTGELFF | TGCGCCAGCAGCTTTGTCCCCGGACGCACCGGGGAGCTGTTTTTT
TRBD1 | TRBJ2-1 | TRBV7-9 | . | CASSLRDRKNNEQFF | TGTGCCAGCAGCCTCCGGGACAGGAAAAACAATGAGCAGTTCTTC
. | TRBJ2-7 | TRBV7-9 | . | CASSLGLGAEQYF | TGTGCCAGCAGCTTGGGGTTGGGCGCGGAGCAGTACTTC
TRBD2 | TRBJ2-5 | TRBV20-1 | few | CSARVGGPETQYF | TGCAGTGCTAGGGTGGGAGGGCCGGAGACCCAGTACTTC
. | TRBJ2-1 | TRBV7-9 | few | CASSITGLRENEQFF | TGTGCCAGCAGCATAACGGGACTCCGAGAAAATGAGCAGTTCTTC
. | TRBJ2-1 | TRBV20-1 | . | CSARVRAASYNEQFF | TGCAGTGCTAGAGTTAGGGCTGCCTCCTACAATGAGCAGTTCTTC
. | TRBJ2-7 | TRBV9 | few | CASSLEDEAPYEQYF | TGTGCCAGCAGCCTAGAGGACGAAGCGCCCTACGAGCAGTACTTC
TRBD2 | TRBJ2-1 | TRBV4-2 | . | CASSHPGLANNERFF | TGTGCCAGCAGCCACCCGGGACTAGCGAACAATGAGCGGTTCTTC
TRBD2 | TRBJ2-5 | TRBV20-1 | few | CSASDGTSGRRNEQYF | TGCAGTGCTAGTGATGGGACTAGCGGGAGAAGGAATGAGCAGTACTTC
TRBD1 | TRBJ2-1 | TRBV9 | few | CASSVGQGANEQFF | TGTGCCAGCAGCGTAGGACAGGGGGCCAATGAGCAGTTCTTC
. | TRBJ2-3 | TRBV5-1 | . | CASSLVPGVNTDTQYF | TGCGCCAGCAGCTTGGTTCCCGGCGTAAACACAGATACGCAGTATTTT
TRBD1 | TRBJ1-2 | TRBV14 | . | CASSQDGTVGGYGYTF | TGTGCCAGCAGCCAAGATGGGACAGTTGGCGGCTATGGCTACACCTTC
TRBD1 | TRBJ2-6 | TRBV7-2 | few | CASSGQGAGANVLTF | TGTGCCAGCAGCGGACAGGGGGCTGGGGCCAACGTCCTGACTTTC
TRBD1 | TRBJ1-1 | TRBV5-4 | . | CASSLKGTGALNTEAFF | TGTGCCAGCAGCTTGAAAGGGACAGGGGCTCTTAACACTGAAGCTTTCTTT
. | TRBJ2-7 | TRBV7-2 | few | CASSLALGGSEQYF | TGTGCCAGCAGCTTAGCGCTCGGGGGAAGCGAGCAGTACTTC
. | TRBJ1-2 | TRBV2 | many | CASSERPGAFYGYTF | TGTGCCAGCAGTGAAAGACCGGGGGCATTCTATGGCTACACCTTC
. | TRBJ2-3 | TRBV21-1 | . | CASSHQQRDTDTQYF | TGTGCCAGCAGCCATCAGCAGAGGGACACAGATACGCAGTATTTT
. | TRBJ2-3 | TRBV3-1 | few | CASSQEGGRGLGSTDTQYF | TGTGCCAGCAGCCAAGAAGGGGGACGCGGGTTGGGATCGACAGATACGCAGTATTTT
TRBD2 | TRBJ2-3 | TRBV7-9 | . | CASSSYRLAHTDTQYF | TGTGCCAGCAGCTCCTATCGACTAGCGCACACAGATACGCAGTATTTT
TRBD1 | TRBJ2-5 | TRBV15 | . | CATRTGGSGTQYF | TGTGCCACCCGAACAGGGGGTTCGGGGACCCAGTACTTC
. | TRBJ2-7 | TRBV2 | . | CASSPSMGNEQYF | TGTGCCAGCAGCCCTTCGATGGGGAACGAGCAGTACTTC
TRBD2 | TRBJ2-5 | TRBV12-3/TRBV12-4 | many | CASSLSGGGGETQYF | TGTGCCAGCAGTTTAAGCGGGGGAGGAGGGGAGACCCAGTACTTC
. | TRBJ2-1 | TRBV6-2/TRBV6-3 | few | CASSPLGSGGQFF | TGTGCCAGCAGCCCCCTCGGATCCGGTGGGCAGTTCTTC
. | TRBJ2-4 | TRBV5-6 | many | CASSLAALPRVQYF | TGTGCCAGCAGCTTAGCCGCCTTACCTAGAGTTCAGTACTTC
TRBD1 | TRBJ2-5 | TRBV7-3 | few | CASSFQTGAEETQYF | TGTGCCAGCAGCTTCCAGACAGGGGCTGAAGAGACCCAGTACTTC
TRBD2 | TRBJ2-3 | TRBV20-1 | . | CSANIIGTSGSTDTQYF | TGCAGTGCTAACATCATCGGGACTAGCGGGAGCACAGATACGCAGTATTTT
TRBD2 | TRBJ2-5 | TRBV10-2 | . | CASSEAGGPQETQYF | TGCGCCAGCAGTGAGGCGGGAGGGCCGCAGGAGACCCAGTACTTC
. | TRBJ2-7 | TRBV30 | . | CAWGASKLREQYF | TGTGCCTGGGGGGCCAGCAAACTACGGGAGCAGTACTTC
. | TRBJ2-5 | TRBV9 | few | CASTQSGTRTETQYF | TGTGCCAGCACCCAATCTGGGACAAGGACGGAGACCCAGTACTTC
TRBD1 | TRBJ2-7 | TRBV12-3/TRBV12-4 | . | CASSPTRRQGLSYEQYF | TGTGCCAGCAGTCCCACCCGTCGACAGGGCTTATCCTACGAGCAGTACTTC
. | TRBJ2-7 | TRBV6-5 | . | CASSSRTGVYNEQYF | TGTGCCAGCAGTTCCCGGACGGGGGTCTACAATGAGCAGTACTTC
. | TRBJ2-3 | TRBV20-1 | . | CSAISAGATDTQCF | TGCAGTGCTATCTCGGCGGGGGCCACGGATACGCAGTGTTTT
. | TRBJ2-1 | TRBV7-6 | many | CASSRQRPRGGMSNEQFF | TGTGCCAGCAGCCGACAGAGACCCCGAGGGGGGATGAGCAATGAGCAGTTCTTC
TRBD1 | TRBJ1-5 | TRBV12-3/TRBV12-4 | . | CASREQGVGNQPQHF | TGTGCCAGCAGGGAACAGGGGGTAGGCAATCAGCCCCAGCATTTT